The T cell receptor (beta chain) described here comes from a study of blood T cell repertoires in COVID-19. Background on the study: Donors in the United States, Italy and Spain gave samples during acute or convalescent COVID-19.

TCRdb's table, derived via immunoSEQ multiplex PCR, lists solely in-frame clones and lacks some. Among roughly 330,000 clones listed, around four fifths were seen once. Sequenced input: peripheral blood. This clonotype was obtained from a woman between 45 and 65 years old with acute or convalescent COVID-19.

For the CDR3, the DNA is TGTGCCAGCTCACACGGGGGGCAGGCCAACTATGGCTACACCTTC. This gives the protein CASSHGGQANYGYTF. The J gene is TRBJ1-2, the V gene TRBV18; D is possibly TRBD1 (6 bases). The CDR3 is 15 amino acids. The germline gives CDR1 KGHSH, CDR2 LQKENI. V lost 4 bases and J 2 bases, leaving 14 bases between the germline ends.